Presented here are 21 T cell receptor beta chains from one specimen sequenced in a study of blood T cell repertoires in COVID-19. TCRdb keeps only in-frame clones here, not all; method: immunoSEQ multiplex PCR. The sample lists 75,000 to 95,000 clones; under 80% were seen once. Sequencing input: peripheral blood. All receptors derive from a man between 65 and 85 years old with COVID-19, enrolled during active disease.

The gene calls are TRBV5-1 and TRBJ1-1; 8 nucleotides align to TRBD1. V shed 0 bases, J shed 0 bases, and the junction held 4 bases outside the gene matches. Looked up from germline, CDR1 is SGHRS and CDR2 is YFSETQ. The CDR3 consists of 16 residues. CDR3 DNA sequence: TGCGCCAGCAGCTTGGACAGGGGGGTTATGAACACTGAAGCTTTCTTT. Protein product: CASSLDRGVMNTEAFF.

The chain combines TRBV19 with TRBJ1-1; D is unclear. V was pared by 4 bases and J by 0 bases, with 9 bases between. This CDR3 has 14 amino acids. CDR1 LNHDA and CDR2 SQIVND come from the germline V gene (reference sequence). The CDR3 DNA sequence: TGTGCCAGTAGTAACAGCGGGATGAACACTGAAGCTTTCTTT. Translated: CASSNSGMNTEAFF.

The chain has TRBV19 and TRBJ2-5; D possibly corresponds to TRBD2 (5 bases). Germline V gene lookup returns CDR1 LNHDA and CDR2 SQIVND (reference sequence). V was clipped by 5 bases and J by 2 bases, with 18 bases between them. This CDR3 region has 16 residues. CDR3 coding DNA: TGTGCCAGTAGTCCCCTCCAAGGGTCGGGGCAAGAGACCCAGTACTTC. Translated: CASSPLQGSGQETQYF.

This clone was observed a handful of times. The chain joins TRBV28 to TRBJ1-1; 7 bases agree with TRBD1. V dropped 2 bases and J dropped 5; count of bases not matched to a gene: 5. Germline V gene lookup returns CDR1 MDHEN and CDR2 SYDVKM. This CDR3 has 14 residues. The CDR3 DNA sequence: TGTGCCAGCAGTTTAGGACAGGTACGAACTGAAGCTTTCTTT. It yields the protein CASSLGQVRTEAFF. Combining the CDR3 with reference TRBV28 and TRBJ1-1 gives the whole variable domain DVKVTQSSRYLVKRTGEKVFLECVQDMDHENMFWYRQDPGLGLRLIYFSYDVKMKEKGDIPEGYSVSREKKERFSLILESASTNQTSMYLCASSLGQVRTEAFFGQGTRLTVV.

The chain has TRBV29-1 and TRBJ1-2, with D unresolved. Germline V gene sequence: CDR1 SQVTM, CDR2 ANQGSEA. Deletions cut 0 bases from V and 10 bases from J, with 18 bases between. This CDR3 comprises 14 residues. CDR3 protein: CSVEEEEGVHDYTF. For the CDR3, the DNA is TGCAGCGTTGAAGAGGAAGAGGGAGTTCATGACTACACCTTC.

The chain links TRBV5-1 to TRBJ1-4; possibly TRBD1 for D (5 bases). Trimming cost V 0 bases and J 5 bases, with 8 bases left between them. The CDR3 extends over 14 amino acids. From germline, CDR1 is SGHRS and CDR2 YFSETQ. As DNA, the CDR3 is TGCGCCAGCAGCTTGGGGCCAGGGAATGAAAAACTGTTTTTT. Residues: CASSLGPGNEKLFF.

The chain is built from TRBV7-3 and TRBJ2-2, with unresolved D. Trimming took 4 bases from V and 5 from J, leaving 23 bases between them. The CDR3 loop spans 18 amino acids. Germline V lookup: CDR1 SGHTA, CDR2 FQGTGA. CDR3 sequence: CASSSTPVPTSRTGELFF. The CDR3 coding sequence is TGTGCCAGCAGCTCCACCCCGGTCCCTACGTCGAGGACCGGGGAGCTGTTTTTT.

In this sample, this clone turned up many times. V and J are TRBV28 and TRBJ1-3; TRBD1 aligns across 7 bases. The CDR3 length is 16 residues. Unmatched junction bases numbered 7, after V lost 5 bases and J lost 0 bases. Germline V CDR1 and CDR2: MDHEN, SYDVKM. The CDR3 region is CASSLKNRGSGNTIYF. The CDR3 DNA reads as TGTGCCAGCAGTCTCAAAAACAGGGGCTCTGGAAACACCATATATTTT. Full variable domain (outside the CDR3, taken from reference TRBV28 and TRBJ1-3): DVKVTQSSRYLVKRTGEKVFLECVQDMDHENMFWYRQDPGLGLRLIYFSYDVKMKEKGDIPEGYSVSREKKERFSLILESASTNQTSMYLCASSLKNRGSGNTIYFGEGSWLTVV.

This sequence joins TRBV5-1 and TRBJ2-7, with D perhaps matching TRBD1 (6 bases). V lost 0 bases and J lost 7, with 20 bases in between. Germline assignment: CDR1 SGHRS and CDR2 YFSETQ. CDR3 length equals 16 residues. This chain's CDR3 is CASSLGGTPLLGEQYF. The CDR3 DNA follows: TGCGCCAGCAGCTTGGGTGGGACACCTCTCCTCGGGGAGCAGTACTTC.

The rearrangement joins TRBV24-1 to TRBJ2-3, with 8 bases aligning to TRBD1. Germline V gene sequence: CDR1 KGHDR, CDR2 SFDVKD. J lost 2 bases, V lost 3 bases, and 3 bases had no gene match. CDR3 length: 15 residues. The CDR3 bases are TGTGCCACCAGTGATCCGACAGGGGCCACAGATACGCAGTATTTT. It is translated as CATSDPTGATDTQYF.

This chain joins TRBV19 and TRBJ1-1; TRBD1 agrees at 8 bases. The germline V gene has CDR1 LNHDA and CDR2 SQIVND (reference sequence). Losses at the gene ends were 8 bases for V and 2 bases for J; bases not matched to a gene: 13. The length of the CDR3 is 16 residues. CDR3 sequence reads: CASSRSPGTGNTEAFF. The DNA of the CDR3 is TGTGCCAGTTCCCGCTCGCCCGGGACAGGCAACACTGAAGCTTTCTTT.

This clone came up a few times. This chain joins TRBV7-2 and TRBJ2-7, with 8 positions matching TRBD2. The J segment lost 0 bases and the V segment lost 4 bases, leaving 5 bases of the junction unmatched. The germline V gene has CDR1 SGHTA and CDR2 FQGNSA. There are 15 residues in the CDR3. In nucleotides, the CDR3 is TGTGCCAGCAGCTATGGCGGGACTAGCTCCTACGAGCAGTACTTC. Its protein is CASSYGGTSSYEQYF.

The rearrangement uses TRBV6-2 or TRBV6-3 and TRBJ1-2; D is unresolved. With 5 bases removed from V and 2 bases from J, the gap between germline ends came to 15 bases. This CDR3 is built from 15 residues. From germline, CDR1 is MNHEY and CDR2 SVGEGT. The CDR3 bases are TGTGCCAGCAGTCACGACACCCGTGCCAACTATGGCTACACCTTC. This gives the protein CASSHDTRANYGYTF.

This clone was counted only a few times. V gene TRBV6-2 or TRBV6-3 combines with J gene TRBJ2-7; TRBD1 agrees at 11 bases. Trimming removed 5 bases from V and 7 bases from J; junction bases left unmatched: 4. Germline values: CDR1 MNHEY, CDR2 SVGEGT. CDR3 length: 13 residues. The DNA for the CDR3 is TGTGCCAGCAGTACCGGGACAGGGGGTGAGCAGTACTTC. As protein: CASSTGTGGEQYF.

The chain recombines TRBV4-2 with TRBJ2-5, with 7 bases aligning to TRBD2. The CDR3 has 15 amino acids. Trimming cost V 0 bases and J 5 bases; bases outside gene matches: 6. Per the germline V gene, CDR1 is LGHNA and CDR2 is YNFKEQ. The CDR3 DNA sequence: TGTGCCAGCAGCCAAGACGTGAGGGGAGGGGAGACCCAGTACTTC. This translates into CASSQDVRGGETQYF.

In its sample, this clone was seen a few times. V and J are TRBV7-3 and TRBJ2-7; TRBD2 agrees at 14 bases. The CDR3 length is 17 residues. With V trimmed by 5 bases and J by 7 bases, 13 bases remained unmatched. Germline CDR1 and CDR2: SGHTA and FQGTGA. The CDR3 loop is CASSQGLAGVMTGEQYF. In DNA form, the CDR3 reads TGTGCCAGCAGCCAGGGACTAGCGGGAGTGATGACTGGAGAGCAGTACTTC.

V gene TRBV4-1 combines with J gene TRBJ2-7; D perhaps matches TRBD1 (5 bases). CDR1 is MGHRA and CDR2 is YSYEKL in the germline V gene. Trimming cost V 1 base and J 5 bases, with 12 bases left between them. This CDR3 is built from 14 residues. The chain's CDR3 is CASSQGGPRHEQYF. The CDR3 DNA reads TGCGCCAGCAGCCAAGGGGGCCCCCGGCACGAGCAGTACTTC.

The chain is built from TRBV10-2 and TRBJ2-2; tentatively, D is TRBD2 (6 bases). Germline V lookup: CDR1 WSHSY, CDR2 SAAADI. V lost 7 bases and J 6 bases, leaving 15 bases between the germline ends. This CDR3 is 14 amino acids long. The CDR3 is CASKTGGGPGELFF. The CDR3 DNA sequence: TGCGCCAGCAAAACGGGTGGAGGGCCCGGGGAGCTGTTTTTT.

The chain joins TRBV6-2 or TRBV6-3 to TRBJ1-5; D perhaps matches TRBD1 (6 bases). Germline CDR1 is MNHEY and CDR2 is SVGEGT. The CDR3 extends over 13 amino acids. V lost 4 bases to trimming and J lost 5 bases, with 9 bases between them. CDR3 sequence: CASSFRGDQPQHF. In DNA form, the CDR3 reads TGTGCCAGCAGTTTCAGGGGTGATCAGCCCCAGCATTTT.

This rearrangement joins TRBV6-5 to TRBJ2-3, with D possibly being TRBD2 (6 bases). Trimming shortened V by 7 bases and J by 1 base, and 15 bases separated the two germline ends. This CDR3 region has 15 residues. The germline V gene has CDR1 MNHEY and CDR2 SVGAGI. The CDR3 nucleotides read TGTGCCAGCATCCCGCCGGGACTCCGCACAGATACGCAGTATTTT. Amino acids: CASIPPGLRTDTQYF.

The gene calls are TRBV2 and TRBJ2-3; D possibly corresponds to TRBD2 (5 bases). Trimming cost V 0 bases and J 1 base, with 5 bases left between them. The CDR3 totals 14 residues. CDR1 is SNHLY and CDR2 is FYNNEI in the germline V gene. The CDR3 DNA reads TGTGCCAGCAGTGAAGCGGGAGGCACAGATACGCAGTATTTT. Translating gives CASSEAGGTDTQYF.